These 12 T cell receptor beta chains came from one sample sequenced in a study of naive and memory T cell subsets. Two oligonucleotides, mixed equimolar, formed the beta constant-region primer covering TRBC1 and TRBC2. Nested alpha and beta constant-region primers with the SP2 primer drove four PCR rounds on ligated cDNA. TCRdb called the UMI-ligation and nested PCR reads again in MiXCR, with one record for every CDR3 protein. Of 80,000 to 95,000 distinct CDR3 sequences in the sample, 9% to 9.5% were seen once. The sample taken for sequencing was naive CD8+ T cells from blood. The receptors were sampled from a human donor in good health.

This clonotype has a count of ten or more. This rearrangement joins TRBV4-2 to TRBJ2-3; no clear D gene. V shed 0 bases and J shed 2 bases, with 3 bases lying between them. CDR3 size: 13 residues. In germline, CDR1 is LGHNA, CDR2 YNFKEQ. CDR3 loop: CASSQDFTDTQYF. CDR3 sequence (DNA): TGTGCCAGCAGCCAAGACTTCACAGATACGCAGTATTTT.

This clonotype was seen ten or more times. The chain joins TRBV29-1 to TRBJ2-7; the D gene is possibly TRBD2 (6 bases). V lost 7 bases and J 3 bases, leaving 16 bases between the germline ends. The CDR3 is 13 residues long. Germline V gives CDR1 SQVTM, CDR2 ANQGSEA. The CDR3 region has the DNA TGCAGCGGTGTGGGGGGTACGGGCTACGAGCAGTACTTC. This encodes CSGVGGTGYEQYF.

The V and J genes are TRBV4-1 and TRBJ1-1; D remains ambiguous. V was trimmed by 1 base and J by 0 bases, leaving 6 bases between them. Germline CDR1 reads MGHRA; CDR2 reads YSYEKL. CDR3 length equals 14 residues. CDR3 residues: CASSQGMVNTEAFF. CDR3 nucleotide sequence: TGCGCCAGCAGCCAAGGAATGGTGAACACTGAAGCTTTCTTT.

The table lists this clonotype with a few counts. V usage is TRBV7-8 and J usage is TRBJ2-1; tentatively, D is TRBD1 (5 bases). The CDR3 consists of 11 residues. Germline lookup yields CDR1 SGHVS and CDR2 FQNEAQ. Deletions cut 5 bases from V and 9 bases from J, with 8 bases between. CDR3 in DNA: TGTGCCAGCAGCGTCGACAGTGAGCAGTTCTTC. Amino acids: CASSVDSEQFF.

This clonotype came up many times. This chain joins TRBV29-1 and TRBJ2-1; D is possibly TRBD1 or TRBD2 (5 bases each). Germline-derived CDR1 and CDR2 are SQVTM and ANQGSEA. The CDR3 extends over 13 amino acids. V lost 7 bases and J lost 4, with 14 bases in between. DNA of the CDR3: TGCAGCGCCACGCCGGGACGGTACAATGAGCAGTTCTTC. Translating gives CSATPGRYNEQFF.

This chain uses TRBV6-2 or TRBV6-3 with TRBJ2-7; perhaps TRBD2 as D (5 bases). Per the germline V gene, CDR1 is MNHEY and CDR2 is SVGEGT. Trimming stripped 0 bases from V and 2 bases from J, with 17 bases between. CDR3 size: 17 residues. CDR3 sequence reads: CASSYSALRTLTYEQYF. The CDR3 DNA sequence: TGTGCCAGCAGTTACTCGGCCCTGAGGACTTTGACCTACGAGCAGTACTTC.

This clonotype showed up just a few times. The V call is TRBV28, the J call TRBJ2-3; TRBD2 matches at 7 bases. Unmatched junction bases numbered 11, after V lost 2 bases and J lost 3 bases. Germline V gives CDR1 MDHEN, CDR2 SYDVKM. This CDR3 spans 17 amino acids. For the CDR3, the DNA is TGTGCCAGCAGTTTACCCTCGCAGCGGGACGGTACAGATACGCAGTATTTT. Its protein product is CASSLPSQRDGTDTQYF.

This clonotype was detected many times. The CDR3 DNA is TGTGCCAGCCACGACCCCCACCGGACAGAGGACAATGAGCAGTTCTTC. Protein: CASHDPHRTEDNEQFF. The V call is TRBV6-1, the J call TRBJ2-1; tentatively, D is TRBD1 (6 bases). Germline V lookup: CDR1 MNHNS, CDR2 SASEGT. The V end lost 8 bases, the J end lost 5 bases, and 22 bases lay between the germline ends. The CDR3 runs 16 residues.

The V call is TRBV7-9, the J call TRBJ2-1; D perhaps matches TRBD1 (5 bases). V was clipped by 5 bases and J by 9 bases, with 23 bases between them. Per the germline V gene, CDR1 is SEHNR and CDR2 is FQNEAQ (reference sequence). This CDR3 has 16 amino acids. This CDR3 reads CASSPQSSNNQGEQFF. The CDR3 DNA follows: TGTGCCAGCAGCCCCCAGAGTAGTAACAACCAGGGTGAGCAGTTCTTC.

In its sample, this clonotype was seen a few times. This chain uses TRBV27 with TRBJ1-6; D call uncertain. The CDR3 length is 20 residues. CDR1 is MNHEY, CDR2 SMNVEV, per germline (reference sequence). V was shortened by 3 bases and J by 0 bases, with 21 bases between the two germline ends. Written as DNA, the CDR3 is TGTGCCAGCAGTTTTATTTTCCGGGATCTATCAAGCTCCTATAATTCACCCCTCCACTTT. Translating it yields CASSFIFRDLSSSYNSPLHF.

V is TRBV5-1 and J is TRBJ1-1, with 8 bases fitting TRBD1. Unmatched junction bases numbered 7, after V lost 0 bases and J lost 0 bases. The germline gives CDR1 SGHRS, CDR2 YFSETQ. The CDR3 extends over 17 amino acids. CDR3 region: CASSLAANRGMNTEAFF. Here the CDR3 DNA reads TGCGCCAGCAGCTTGGCCGCAAACAGGGGGATGAACACTGAAGCTTTCTTT.

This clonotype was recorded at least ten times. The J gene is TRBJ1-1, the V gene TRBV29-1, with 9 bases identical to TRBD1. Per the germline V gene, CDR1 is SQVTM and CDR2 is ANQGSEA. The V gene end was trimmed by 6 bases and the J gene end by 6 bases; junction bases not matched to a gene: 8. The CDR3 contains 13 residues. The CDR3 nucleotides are TGCAGCGTCTCCGGGACAGGGAAGGCTGAAGCTTTCTTT. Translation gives CSVSGTGKAEAFF.